The 4 T cell receptor beta chains presented below share a single source sample, sequenced in a study of radiation and T cells in renal cell carcinoma. Time point of the sample: blood 4 weeks post-SBRT, at nephrectomy. Treatment defined: 15 Gy SBRT to primary tumor, nephrectomy 4 weeks later. Measured with immunoSEQ multiplex PCR; TCRdb has only the in-frame clones, and not every one. The data hold roughly 170,000 clones, with around 90% observed a single time. Sequenced here: blood, sampled from a patient whose treatment included radiotherapy and nephrectomy. The source of these receptors is a woman aged 45-65 years with renal cell carcinoma.

The chain carries TRBV7-9 and TRBJ2-3; tentative D call: TRBD2 (6 bases). CDR3 length: 15 amino acids. The V end lost 7 bases, the J end lost 7 bases, and 21 bases lay between the germline ends. Per the germline V gene, CDR1 is SEHNR and CDR2 is FQNEAQ (reference sequence). DNA for the CDR3: TGTGCCAGCACCCACCCGACCCGGGGGTGGAATACGCAGTATTTT. Its translation is CASTHPTRGWNTQYF.

The V gene is TRBV11-2, the J gene TRBJ1-1; TRBD1 agrees at 8 bases. Germline CDR1 reads SGHAT; CDR2 reads FQNNGV. CDR3 length equals 13 residues. Trimming took 2 bases from V and 5 from J; bases not matched to a gene: 1. CDR3: CASSLQGATEAFF. CDR3 sequence (DNA): TGTGCCAGCAGCTTACAGGGGGCGACTGAAGCTTTCTTT.

The V call is TRBV27, the J call TRBJ1-2; D gene uncertain. This CDR3 spans 14 amino acids. Trimming left V 7 bases short and J 1 base short, with 13 bases between. From germline, CDR1 is MNHEY and CDR2 SMNVEV (reference sequence). The CDR3 sequence is CASTTLVGNYGYTF. In nucleotides, the CDR3 is TGTGCCAGCACTACCCTCGTTGGTAACTATGGCTACACCTTC.

V is TRBV6-5 and J is TRBJ2-1; 12 positions match TRBD2. Unmatched junction bases numbered 4, after V lost 6 bases and J lost 4 bases. This CDR3 contains 15 residues. Germline-derived CDR1 and CDR2 are MNHEY and SVGAGI. CDR3: CASRLAGGAYNEQFF. CDR3 coding DNA: TGTGCCAGCAGGCTAGCGGGGGGGGCGTACAATGAGCAGTTCTTC.